A single sample is the source of the 28 T cell receptor beta chains below, sequenced in a study of memory CD4+ T cells and cytomegalovirus serostatus. Single viable CD3+CD4+CD8-CD45RO+ cells were sorted as the memory CD4+ T cells. The table came from immunoSEQ multiplex PCR; TCRdb's copy has only in-frame clones and leaves some out. Of 56,000 or so clones detected, over 70% appear once; the ten largest clones hold around 0.58%. The sample taken for sequencing was memory CD4+ T cells from blood. These receptors came from an adult in good health and CMV-seronegative. Some clones in this sample may be carry-over from other donors' samples.

V and J are TRBV14 and TRBJ2-4; the match to TRBD2 covers 15 bases. This CDR3 comprises 23 residues. Germline loops: CDR1 SGHDN, CDR2 FVKESK. V lost 0 bases to trimming and J lost 1 base; unmatched junction nucleotides: 16. The CDR3 region has the DNA TGTGCCAGCAGCCAAGACCCTTACGAGTTGGGACTAGCGGGAGGCCGGGCCAAAAACATTCAGTACTTC. It encodes CASSQDPYELGLAGGRAKNIQYF.

The chain combines TRBV28 with TRBJ2-3, with a possible D match to TRBD2 (5 bases). CDR1 and CDR2 (germline): MDHEN, SYDVKM. The CDR3 length is 13 residues. V was trimmed by 3 bases and J by 6 bases, leaving 10 bases between them. CDR3 sequence (DNA): TGTGCCAGCAGTTTTTCAGGCGGGGATACGCAGTATTTT. Its translation: CASSFSGGDTQYF.

J is TRBJ2-1 and V is TRBV4-2, with a weak D call TRBD2 (5 bases). Germline V CDR1 and CDR2: LGHNA, YNFKEQ. The CDR3 extends over 15 amino acids. V was pared by 4 bases and J by 7 bases, with 17 bases between. CDR3 loop: CASSLTTGSANEQFF. CDR3 DNA sequence: TGTGCCAGCAGCCTTACAACGGGATCGGCGAATGAGCAGTTCTTC.

V usage is TRBV7-9 and J usage is TRBJ1-1; tentatively, D is TRBD1 (6 bases). The CDR3 has 13 residues. V was trimmed by 3 bases and J by 10 bases, leaving 15 bases between them. Germline CDR1 and CDR2: SEHNR and FQNEAQ (reference sequence). For the CDR3, the DNA is TGTGCCAGCAGCTTGGGGCAGGGGAGGAGAGCTTTCTTT. It codes for CASSLGQGRRAFF. The whole variable domain, filled in from reference TRBV7-9 and TRBJ1-1, reads DTGVSQNPRHKITKRGQNVTFRCDPISEHNRLYWYRQTLGQGPEFLTYFQNEAQLEKSRLLSDRFSAERPKGSFSTLEIQRTEQGDSAMYLCASSLGQGRRAFFGQGTRLTVV.

The sample holds a few counts of this clone. The CDR3 region has the DNA TGTGCCTACCCAGGGTTCACCGGGGAGCTGTTTTTT. Translation gives CAYPGFTGELFF. This chain uses TRBV30 with TRBJ2-2, with a possible D match to TRBD1 (5 bases). Germline V gives CDR1 GTSNPN, CDR2 SVGIG (reference sequence). The CDR3 consists of 12 residues. V lost 7 bases to trimming and J lost 4 bases, with 10 bases between them.

The chain recombines TRBV2 with TRBJ1-2; TRBD1 is a possible D gene (5 bases). Germline CDR1 and CDR2: SNHLY and FYNNEI. The CDR3 has 13 residues. V was shortened by 7 bases and J by 4 bases, with 13 bases between the two germline ends. This CDR3 reads CASTWGVGYGYTF. The CDR3 region has the DNA TGTGCCAGCACCTGGGGGGTGGGCTATGGCTACACCTTC.

The chain uses TRBV6-5 and TRBJ1-2, with D possibly TRBD1 on 5 matching bases. The CDR3 covers 13 residues. V lost 8 bases and J lost 3, with 13 bases in between. CDR1 is MNHEY and CDR2 is SVGAGI in the germline V gene. CDR3 sequence: CASLRMGDYGYTF. CDR3 nucleotide sequence: TGTGCCAGCCTAAGAATGGGGGACTATGGCTACACCTTC.

The genes are TRBV14 and TRBJ1-2; no clear D. The germline CDR1 and CDR2 sequences are SGHDN and FVKESK. The ends were cut back, 1 base at V and 4 bases at J, with 10 bases in the middle. The CDR3 sequence is 14 residues long. The CDR3 DNA reads TGTGCCAGCAGCCAAGGTTATAGGACCTATGGCTACACCTTC. As protein: CASSQGYRTYGYTF.

This chain uses TRBV2 with TRBJ2-1, with D possibly being TRBD1 or TRBD2 (5 bases each). CDR1 is SNHLY and CDR2 is FYNNEI in the germline V gene. Between the trimmed V and J ends, which lost 7 bases and 11 bases, there was a span of 24 bases. The CDR3 has 15 amino acids. In DNA, the CDR3 is TGTGCCAGCAAACTAACGCCGGACTCCGGACATAAGCAGTTCTTC. Encoded protein: CASKLTPDSGHKQFF.

This clone occurred a few times. J is TRBJ1-5 and V is TRBV5-5; the match to TRBD1 covers 9 bases. Trimming cost V 3 bases and J 4 bases; bases outside gene matches: 8. The CDR3 spans 16 residues. Germline CDR1 and CDR2: SGHKS and YYEKEE (reference sequence). The CDR3 DNA follows: TGTGCCAGCAGCTCTGGACAGGGGCTAGGGAATCAGCCCCAGCATTTT. Translating gives CASSSGQGLGNQPQHF. The variable domain in full, completed from reference TRBV5-5 and TRBJ1-5, reads DAGVTQSPTHLIKTRGQQVTLRCSPISGHKSVSWYQQVLGQGPQFIFQYYEKEERGRGNFPDRFSARQFPNYSSELNVNALLLGDSALYLCASSSGQGLGNQPQHFGDGTRLSIL.

This chain connects TRBV5-6 to TRBJ1-1; tentatively, D is TRBD1 (6 bases). The CDR3 extends over 17 amino acids. Germline V CDR1 and CDR2: SGHDT, YYEEEE. Trimming shortened V by 4 bases and J by 3 bases, and 22 bases separated the two germline ends. CDR3 coding DNA: TGTGCCAGCAGCCCAGGTGGCAGGGGCGGACTTTACACTGAAGCTTTCTTT. It specifies CASSPGGRGGLYTEAFF. Full variable domain (remainder filled in from reference TRBV5-6 and TRBJ1-1): DAGVTQSPTHLIKTRGQQVTLRCSPKSGHDTVSWYQQALGQGPQFIFQYYEEEERQRGNFPDRFSGHQFPNYSSELNVNALLLGDSALYLCASSPGGRGGLYTEAFFGQGTRLTVV.

V usage is TRBV18 and J usage is TRBJ1-1; unclear D gene. Germline V gene sequence: CDR1 KGHSH, CDR2 LQKENI. The CDR3 runs 16 residues. The V gene lost 1 base and the J gene lost 0 bases, with 12 bases spanning the gap. CDR3 sequence reads: CASSPLAQTMNTEAFF. The DNA for the CDR3 is TGTGCCAGCTCACCACTAGCACAGACCATGAACACTGAAGCTTTCTTT.

Concerning this clone: One end of the junction fails to match germline, which may point to a read error. The chain is built from TRBV7-8 and TRBJ1-2, with unresolved D. CDR1 and CDR2 (germline): SGHVS, FQNEAQ. This CDR3 comprises 13 residues. CDR3 residues: CASSPSGNYDYTF. Here the CDR3 DNA reads TGTGCCAGCAGCCCATCGGGTAACTATGACTACACCTTC. The full variable domain, with the rest looked up from reference TRBV7-8 and TRBJ1-2, is GAGVSQSPRYKVAKRGQDVALRCDPISGHVSLFWYQQALGQGPEFLTYFQNEAQLDKSGLPSDRFFAERPEGSVSTLKIQRTQQEDSAVYLCASSPSGNYDYTFGSGTRLTVV.

The chain has TRBV7-6 and TRBJ2-6, with 9 positions matching TRBD1. The CDR3 consists of 16 residues. V dropped 5 bases and J dropped 2; count of bases not matched to a gene: 4. Germline loops: CDR1 SGHVS, CDR2 FNYEAQ. The CDR3 reads CASSPGQGTGANVLTF. The CDR3 nucleotides read TGTGCCAGCAGCCCCGGACAGGGGACTGGGGCCAACGTCCTGACTTTC.

The gene calls are TRBV5-1 and TRBJ2-3; 7 bases agree with TRBD1. V was clipped by 4 bases and J by 3 bases; unmatched bases: 8. CDR1 is SGHRS and CDR2 is YFSETQ in the germline V gene. The CDR3 extends over 15 amino acids. The CDR3 DNA reads TGCGCCAGCAGCATACAGGGGAGTAGGACAGATACGCAGTATTTT. It encodes CASSIQGSRTDTQYF.

The rearrangement joins TRBV27 to TRBJ1-1; D not certain. This CDR3 comprises 15 residues. CDR1 and CDR2 from the germline V gene are MNHEY and SMNVEV (reference sequence). Between the trimmed V and J ends, which lost 4 bases and 1 base, there was a span of 13 bases. CDR3 protein: CASSSLLRGNTEAFF. CDR3 DNA: TGTGCCAGCAGTTCCCTATTAAGAGGGAACACTGAAGCTTTCTTT.

The chain has TRBV6-6 and TRBJ1-6, with TRBD1 as a possible D gene (6 bases). In germline, CDR1 is MNHNY, CDR2 SVGAGI (reference sequence). V lost 7 bases and J lost 6, with 19 bases in between. This CDR3 region has 16 residues. CDR3 sequence (DNA): TGTGCCAGCACTCAACTCCTTAGGGGGGGTAATTCACCCCTCCACTTT. This gives the protein CASTQLLRGGNSPLHF.

The chain uses TRBV27 and TRBJ2-7, with 16 bases matching TRBD2. The J segment lost 0 bases and the V segment lost 3 bases, leaving 5 bases of the junction unmatched. The CDR3 contains 18 residues. The germline V gene encodes CDR1 MNHEY and CDR2 SMNVEV (reference sequence). DNA for the CDR3: TGTGCCAGCAGTTTTTGGGGACTAGCGGGAGGGTCCTCCTACGAGCAGTACTTC. This encodes CASSFWGLAGGSSYEQYF.

This clone has just one count. The gene calls are TRBV4-3 and TRBJ2-1, with 8 bases fitting TRBD2. Germline V gene sequence: CDR1 LGHNA, CDR2 YSLEER. V lost 4 bases, J lost 8 bases, and 10 bases stayed unmatched. CDR3 length: 15 amino acids. The CDR3 spells CASSRGTRMSDEQFF. The CDR3 DNA sequence: TGCGCCAGCAGCCGCGGGACTAGGATGTCCGATGAGCAGTTCTTC.

This rearrangement joins TRBV5-6 to TRBJ1-1; 10 nucleotides align to TRBD1. The CDR3 runs to 15 residues. CDR1 is SGHDT and CDR2 is YYEEEE in the germline V gene. J gave up 1 base and V 3 bases, and 3 bases lay outside the gene matches. CDR3 protein: CASSYRTGGNTEAFF. In DNA, the CDR3 is TGTGCCAGCAGCTATCGGACAGGGGGGAACACTGAAGCTTTCTTT.

V gene TRBV7-2 combines with J gene TRBJ2-1; no reliable D call. In germline, CDR1 is SGHTA, CDR2 FQGNSA. This CDR3 has 15 amino acids. Trimming stripped 2 bases from V and 0 bases from J, with 8 bases between. The CDR3 loop is CASSLHWSSYNEQFF. CDR3 bases: TGTGCCAGCAGCTTACACTGGAGCTCCTACAATGAGCAGTTCTTC.

This chain joins TRBV30 and TRBJ1-2; D may be TRBD1 (5 bases). The CDR3 loop spans 13 amino acids. With 0 bases removed from V and 2 bases from J, the gap between germline ends came to 7 bases. Per germline, CDR1 GTSNPN and CDR2 SVGIG (reference sequence). The CDR3 nucleotides are TGTGCCTGGAGTGTAGCAGGGAACTATGGCTACACCTTC. It is translated as CAWSVAGNYGYTF.

The chain recombines TRBV7-2 with TRBJ2-7; TRBD1 agrees at 9 bases. The germline CDR1 and CDR2 sequences are SGHTA and FQGNSA. This CDR3 is 14 amino acids long. Losses at the gene ends were 5 bases for V and 4 bases for J; bases not matched to a gene: 6. The CDR3 nucleotides are TGTGCCAGCAGCCGACAGGGGGAGGGGTACGAGCAGTACTTC. Encoded protein: CASSRQGEGYEQYF. Combining the CDR3 with reference TRBV7-2 and TRBJ2-7 gives the whole variable domain GAGVSQSPSNKVTEKGKDVELRCDPISGHTALYWYRQSLGQGLEFLIYFQGNSAPDKSGLPSDRFSAERTGGSVSTLTIQRTQQEDSAVYLCASSRQGEGYEQYFGPGTRLTVT.

J is TRBJ2-7 and V is TRBV6-1; no firm D call. V lost 7 bases and J lost 4, with 8 bases in between. The CDR3 sequence is 11 residues long. Germline V gene sequence: CDR1 MNHNS, CDR2 SASEGT. The CDR3 loop is CASTEGYEQYF. CDR3 coding DNA: TGTGCCAGCACCGAAGGGTACGAGCAGTACTTC.

This clone was seen only a few times. The chain employs TRBV30 and TRBJ1-3; no reliable D call. The V and J ends lost 7 bases and 0 bases respectively, with 16 bases between them. CDR1 is GTSNPN, CDR2 SVGIG, per germline (reference sequence). This CDR3 region has 15 residues. The CDR3 spells CAYQRGRLSGNTIYF. In DNA form, the CDR3 reads TGTGCCTACCAGCGAGGGCGCCTCTCTGGAAACACCATATATTTT.

The CDR3 protein is CASSVDPQGFGVSTTEAFF. Written as DNA, the CDR3 is TGTGCCAGCAGCGTAGACCCCCAGGGGTTTGGGGTGTCGACCACTGAAGCTTTCTTT. The chain uses TRBV9 and TRBJ1-1; D may be TRBD1 (6 bases). The V end was cut by 0 bases, the J end by 4 bases, with 25 bases between. The germline gives CDR1 SGDLS, CDR2 YYNGEE. The CDR3 sequence is 19 residues long.

The V and J genes are TRBV19 and TRBJ2-3, with TRBD2 as a possible D gene (5 bases). CDR3 size: 14 residues. Germline V gene sequence: CDR1 LNHDA, CDR2 SQIVND (reference sequence). V was clipped by 8 bases and J by 2 bases, with 14 bases between them. This CDR3 reads CASWASPFTDTQYF. The DNA of the CDR3 is TGTGCCAGTTGGGCTAGCCCGTTCACAGATACGCAGTATTTT. Variable domain in full (rest from reference TRBV19 and TRBJ2-3): DGGITQSPKYLFRKEGQNVTLSCEQNLNHDAMYWYRQDPGQGLRLIYYSQIVNDFQKGDIAEGYSVSREKKESFPLTVTSAQKNPTAFYLCASWASPFTDTQYFGPGTRLTVL.

J is TRBJ1-2 and V is TRBV4-1, with TRBD1 as a possible D gene (5 bases). This CDR3 is 15 amino acids long. The ends were cut back, 1 base at V and 5 bases at J, with 14 bases in the middle. CDR1 is MGHRA and CDR2 is YSYEKL in the germline V gene. The CDR3 coding sequence is TGCGCCAGCAGCCAAGTGGGGGGTCCCAAGTATGGCTACACCTTC. It codes for CASSQVGGPKYGYTF.